The following is a T cell receptor beta chain sequence with its context. These data are taken from a study of blood T cell repertoires in COVID-19. Study details: Sites in the United States, Italy and Spain provided acute and convalescent COVID-19 samples. PBMCs, B-cell-depleted T cells, or T cells provided the cDNA or gDNA that made up the material.

The CDR3 covers 15 residues. Trimming removed 2 bases from V and 3 bases from J, with 11 bases in between. CDR1 and CDR2 (germline): MNHNY, SVGAGI (reference sequence). In the original processing: From reference gene primer amplification, estimates of nucleated cell counts were derived. Using immunoSEQ multiplex PCR, the repertoire was profiled, and TCRdb retains in-frame clones only, with some absent. V and J calls and clone size are copied from that table; D and trimming were computed from the DNA. In the table there are tens of thousands of clones, around 80% of which are singletons. The chain links TRBV6-6 to TRBJ2-4; D possibly corresponds to TRBD2 (6 bases). The sample consisted of peripheral blood. The TCR sequence derives from a man in his forties or fifties with active or convalescent COVID-19. The DNA for the CDR3 is TGTGCCAGCAGTTACGGAGGGTTGGGCAAAAACATTCAGTACTTC. As protein: CASSYGGLGKNIQYF.